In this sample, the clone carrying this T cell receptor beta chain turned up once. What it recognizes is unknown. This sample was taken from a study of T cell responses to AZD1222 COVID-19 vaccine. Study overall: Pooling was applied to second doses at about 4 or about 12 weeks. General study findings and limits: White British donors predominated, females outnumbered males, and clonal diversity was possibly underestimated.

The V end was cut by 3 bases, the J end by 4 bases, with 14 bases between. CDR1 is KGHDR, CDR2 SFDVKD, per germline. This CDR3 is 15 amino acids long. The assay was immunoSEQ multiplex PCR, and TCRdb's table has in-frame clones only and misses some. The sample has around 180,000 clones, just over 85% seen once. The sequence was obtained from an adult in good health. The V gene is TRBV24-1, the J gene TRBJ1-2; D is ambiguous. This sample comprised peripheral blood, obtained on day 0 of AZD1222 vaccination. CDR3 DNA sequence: TGTGCCACCAGTGATCCCAATCTCGGAGTCTATGGCTACACCTTC. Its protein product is CATSDPNLGVYGYTF.